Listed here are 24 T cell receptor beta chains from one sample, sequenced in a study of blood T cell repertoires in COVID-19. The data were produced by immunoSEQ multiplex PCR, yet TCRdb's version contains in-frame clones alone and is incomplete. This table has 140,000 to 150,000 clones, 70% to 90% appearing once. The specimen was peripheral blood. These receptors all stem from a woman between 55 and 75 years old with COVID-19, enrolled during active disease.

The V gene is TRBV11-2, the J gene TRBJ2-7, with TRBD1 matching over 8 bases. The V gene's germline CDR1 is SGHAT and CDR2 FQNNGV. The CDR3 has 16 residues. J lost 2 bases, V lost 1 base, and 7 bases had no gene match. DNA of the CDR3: TGTGCCAGCAGCTTAGTATTAGGACAGGGAGCCTACGAGCAGTACTTC. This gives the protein CASSLVLGQGAYEQYF.

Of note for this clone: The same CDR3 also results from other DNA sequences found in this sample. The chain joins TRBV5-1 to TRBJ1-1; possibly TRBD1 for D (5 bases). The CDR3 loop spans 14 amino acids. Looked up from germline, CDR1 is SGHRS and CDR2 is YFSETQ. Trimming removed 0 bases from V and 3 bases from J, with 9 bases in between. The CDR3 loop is CASSLGPGDTEAFF. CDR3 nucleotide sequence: TGCGCCAGCAGCTTGGGCCCGGGGGACACTGAAGCTTTCTTT.

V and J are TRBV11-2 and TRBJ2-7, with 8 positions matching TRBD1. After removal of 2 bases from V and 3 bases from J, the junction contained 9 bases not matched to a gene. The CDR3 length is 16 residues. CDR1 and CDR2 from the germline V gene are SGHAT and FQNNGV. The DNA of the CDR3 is TGTGCCAGCAGCTTAATATTCGGACAGGGTAGCTACGAGCAGTACTTC. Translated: CASSLIFGQGSYEQYF.

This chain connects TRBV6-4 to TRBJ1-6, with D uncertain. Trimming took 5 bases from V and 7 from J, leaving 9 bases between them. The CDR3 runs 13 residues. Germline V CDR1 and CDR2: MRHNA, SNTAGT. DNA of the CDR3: TGTGCCAGCAGTTCCAACAGAAATTCACCCCTCCACTTT. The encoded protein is CASSSNRNSPLHF.

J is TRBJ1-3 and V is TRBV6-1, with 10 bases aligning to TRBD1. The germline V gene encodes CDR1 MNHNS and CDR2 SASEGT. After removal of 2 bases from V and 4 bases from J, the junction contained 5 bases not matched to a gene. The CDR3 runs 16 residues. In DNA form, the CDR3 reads TGTGCCAGCAGTGAATATGGACAGGGGGTAGGAAACACCATATATTTT. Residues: CASSEYGQGVGNTIYF.

CDR3 coding DNA: TGCGCCAGCAGCCGTGGGACAGGGCGCCTAAATGAAAAACTGTTTTTT. This encodes CASSRGTGRLNEKLFF. The chain joins TRBV4-1 to TRBJ1-4; 9 bases match TRBD1. This CDR3 region has 16 residues. CDR1 and CDR2 (germline): MGHRA, YSYEKL. Trimming at V came to 4 bases and at J to 5 bases, leaving 8 bases not matched to a gene.

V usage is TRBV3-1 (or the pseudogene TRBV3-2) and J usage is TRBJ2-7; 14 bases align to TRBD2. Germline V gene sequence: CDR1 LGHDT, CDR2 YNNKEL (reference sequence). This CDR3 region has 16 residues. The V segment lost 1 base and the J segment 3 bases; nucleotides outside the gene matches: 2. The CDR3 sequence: CASSQGGLAGDYEQYF. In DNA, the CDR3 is TGTGCCAGCAGCCAAGGGGGACTAGCGGGGGACTACGAGCAGTACTTC.

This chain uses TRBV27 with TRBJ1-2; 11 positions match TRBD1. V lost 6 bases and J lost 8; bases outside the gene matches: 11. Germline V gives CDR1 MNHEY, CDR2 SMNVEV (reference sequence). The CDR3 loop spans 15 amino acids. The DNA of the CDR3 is TGTGCCAGCAGATTGAACCCGGACAGGGGGCGAGGCTACACCTTC. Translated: CASRLNPDRGRGYTF.

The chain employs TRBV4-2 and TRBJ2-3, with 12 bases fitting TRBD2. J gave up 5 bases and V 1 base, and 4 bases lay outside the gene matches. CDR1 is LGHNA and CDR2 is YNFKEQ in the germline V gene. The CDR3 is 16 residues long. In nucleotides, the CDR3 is TGTGCCAGCAGCCAAGGGCCTAGCGGGGGGGAAGATACGCAGTATTTT. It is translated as CASSQGPSGGEDTQYF.

The CDR3 bases are TGCAGCGCAGAGGGCGGGGGGGGCACAGATACGCAGTATTTT. Residues: CSAEGGGGTDTQYF. The rearrangement links TRBV29-1 to TRBJ2-3, with 9 bases fitting TRBD2. The CDR3 runs to 14 residues. Germline values: CDR1 SQVTM, CDR2 ANQGSEA. V lost 7 bases and J lost 1; bases outside the gene matches: 6.

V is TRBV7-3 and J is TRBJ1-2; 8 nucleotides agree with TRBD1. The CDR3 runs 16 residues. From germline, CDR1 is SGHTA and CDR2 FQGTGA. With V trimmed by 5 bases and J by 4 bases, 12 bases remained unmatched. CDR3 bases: TGTGCCAGCAGCCTTACCGGGACAGGTTTGGGCTATGGCTACACCTTC. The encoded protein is CASSLTGTGLGYGYTF.

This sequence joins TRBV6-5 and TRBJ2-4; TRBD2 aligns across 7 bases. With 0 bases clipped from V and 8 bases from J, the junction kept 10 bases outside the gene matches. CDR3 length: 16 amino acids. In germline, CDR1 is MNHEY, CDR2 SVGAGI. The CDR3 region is CASSYSLRPGRDIQYF. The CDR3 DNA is TGTGCCAGCAGTTACTCGTTACGCCCGGGGAGGGACATTCAGTACTTC.

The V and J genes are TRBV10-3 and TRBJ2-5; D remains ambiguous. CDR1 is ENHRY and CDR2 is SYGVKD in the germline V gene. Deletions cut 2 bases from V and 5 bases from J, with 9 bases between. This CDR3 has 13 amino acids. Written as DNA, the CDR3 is TGTGCCATCAGTGAGCGTGTAGAGGAGACCCAGTACTTC. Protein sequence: CAISERVEETQYF.

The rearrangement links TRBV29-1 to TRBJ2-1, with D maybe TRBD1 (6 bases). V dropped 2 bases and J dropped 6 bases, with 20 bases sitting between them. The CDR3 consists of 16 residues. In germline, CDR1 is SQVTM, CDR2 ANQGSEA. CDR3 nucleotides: TGCAGCGTTGAATTGGGTCACAGGGAAGGTCGCAATGAGCAGTTCTTC. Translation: CSVELGHREGRNEQFF.

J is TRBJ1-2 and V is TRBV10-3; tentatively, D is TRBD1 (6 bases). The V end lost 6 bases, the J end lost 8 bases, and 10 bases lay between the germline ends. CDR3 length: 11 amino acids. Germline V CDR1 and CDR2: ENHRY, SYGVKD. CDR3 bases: TGTGCCATCAGAAGGGGGAAAGGCTACACCTTC. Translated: CAIRRGKGYTF.

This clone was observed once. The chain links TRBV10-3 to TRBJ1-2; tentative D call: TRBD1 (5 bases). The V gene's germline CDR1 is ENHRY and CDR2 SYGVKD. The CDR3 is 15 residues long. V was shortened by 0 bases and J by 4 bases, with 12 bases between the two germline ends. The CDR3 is CAISESQGRGYGYTF. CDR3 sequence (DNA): TGTGCCATCAGTGAGTCGCAGGGCAGAGGCTATGGCTACACCTTC.

CDR3 DNA sequence: TGCAGTGCTAGTCCGGACAGAATCTACGAGCAGTACTTC. Its protein product is CSASPDRIYEQYF. The rearrangement uses TRBV20-1 and TRBJ2-7, with a weak D call TRBD1 (6 bases). The V gene lost 3 bases and the J gene lost 3 bases, with 12 bases spanning the gap. The CDR3 is 13 amino acids. Germline V gives CDR1 DFQATT, CDR2 SNEGSKA (reference sequence).

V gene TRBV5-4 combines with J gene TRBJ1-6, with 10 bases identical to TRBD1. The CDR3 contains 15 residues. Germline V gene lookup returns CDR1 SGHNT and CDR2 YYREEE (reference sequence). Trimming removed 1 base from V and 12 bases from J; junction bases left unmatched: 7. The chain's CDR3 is CASSLTGTGVQPLHF. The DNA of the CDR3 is TGTGCCAGCAGCTTGACCGGGACAGGGGTACAACCCCTCCACTTT.

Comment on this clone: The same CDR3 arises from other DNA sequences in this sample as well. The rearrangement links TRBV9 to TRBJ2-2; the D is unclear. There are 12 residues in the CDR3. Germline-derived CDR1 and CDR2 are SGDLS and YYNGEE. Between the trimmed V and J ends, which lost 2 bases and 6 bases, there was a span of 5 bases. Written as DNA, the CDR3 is TGTGCCAGCAGCGTCGTCGCCGGGGAGCTGTTTTTT. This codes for CASSVVAGELFF.

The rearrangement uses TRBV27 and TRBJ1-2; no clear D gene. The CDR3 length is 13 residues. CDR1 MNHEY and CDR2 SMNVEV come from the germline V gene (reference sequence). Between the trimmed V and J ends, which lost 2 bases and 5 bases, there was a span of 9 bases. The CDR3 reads CASSLAGLYGYTF. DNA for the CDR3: TGTGCCAGCAGTTTAGCAGGACTGTATGGCTACACCTTC.

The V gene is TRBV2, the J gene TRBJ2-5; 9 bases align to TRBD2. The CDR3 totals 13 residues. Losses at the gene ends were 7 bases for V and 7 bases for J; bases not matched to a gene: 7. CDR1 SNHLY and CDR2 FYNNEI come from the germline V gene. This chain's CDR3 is CASTRRGGRTQYF. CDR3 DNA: TGTGCCAGCACCAGGCGGGGGGGTAGGACCCAGTACTTC.

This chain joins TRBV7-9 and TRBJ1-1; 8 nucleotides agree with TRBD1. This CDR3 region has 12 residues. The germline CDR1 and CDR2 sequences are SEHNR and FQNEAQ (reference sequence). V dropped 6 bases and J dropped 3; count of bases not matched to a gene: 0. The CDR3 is CASRTGDTEAFF. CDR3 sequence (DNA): TGTGCCAGCAGGACAGGGGACACTGAAGCTTTCTTT.

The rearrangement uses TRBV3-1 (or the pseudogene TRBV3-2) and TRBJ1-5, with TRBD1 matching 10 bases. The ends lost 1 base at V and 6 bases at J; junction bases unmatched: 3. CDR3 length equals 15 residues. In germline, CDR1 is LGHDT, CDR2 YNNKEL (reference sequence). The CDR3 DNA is TGTGCCAGCAGCCAAGGTGGGGACAGGGGTCAGCCCCAGCATTTT. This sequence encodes CASSQGGDRGQPQHF.

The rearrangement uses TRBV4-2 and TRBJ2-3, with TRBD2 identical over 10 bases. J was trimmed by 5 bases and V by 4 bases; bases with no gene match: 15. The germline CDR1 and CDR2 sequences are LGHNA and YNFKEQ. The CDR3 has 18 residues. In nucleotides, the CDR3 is TGTGCCAGCAGCCTCCCACGGGCAGCGGGGGGGCTCGGAGATACGCAGTATTTT. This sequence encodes CASSLPRAAGGLGDTQYF.